This T cell receptor (beta chain) was recorded in a study of blood T cell repertoires in COVID-19. After removal of 4 bases from V and 2 bases from J, the junction contained 5 bases not matched to a gene. Germline V CDR1 and CDR2: PRHDT, FYEKMQ (reference sequence). This CDR3 has 14 residues. Produced via immunoSEQ multiplex PCR; TCRdb's table is partial and in-frame only. Here the sample spans roughly 140,000 clones, 70% to 90% being singletons. Participants spanned ages about 18 to 100 years and resided in around 25 US areas. V gene TRBV13 combines with J gene TRBJ2-7, with TRBD1 matching 7 bases. The material sequenced was PBMCs or T cells enriched from blood (not recorded which). This TCR derives from a woman between 35 and 50 years old who had recovered from COVID-19. This CDR3 is CASSWGQTPYEQYF. DNA of the CDR3: TGTGCCAGCAGCTGGGGACAGACCCCCTACGAGCAGTACTTC. The entire variable domain, with the rest obtained from reference TRBV13 and TRBJ2-7, is as follows: AAGVIQSPRHLIKEKRETATLKCYPIPRHDTVYWYQQGPGQDPQFLISFYEKMQSDKGSIPDRFSAQQFSDYHSELNMSSLELGDSALYFCASSWGQTPYEQYFGPGTRLTVT.